Listed here are 25 T cell receptor beta chains from one sample, sequenced in a study of tumor and adjacent non-tumor tissue in lung cancer. The template was RNA from unsorted bulk tissue. More than 3 cm separated this lung sample from the edge of the tumor. Three rounds of nested PCR, following a modified ARM-PCR protocol, produced the TCRbeta library. TCRdb reanalysed the multiplex PCR reads using MiXCR and keeps one entry per CDR3 protein. This sample has approximately 110,000 distinct CDR3 sequences, with about 61% found just once. Input material: distant non-tumor lung tissue. These receptor sequences come from a man aged 60 to 75 with non-small cell lung cancer.

The gene calls are TRBV5-1 and TRBJ2-3; D is unresolved. The J call may be in error: the DNA end matches TRBJ1-5 better. This CDR3 comprises 14 residues. Germline values: CDR1 SGHRS, CDR2 YFSETQ. The CDR3 protein is CASSLLSVTDTQHF. The CDR3 nucleotides read TGCGCCAGCAGTTTGTTGTCAGTTACAGATACGCAGCATTTT.

The gene calls are TRBV6-2 or TRBV6-3 and TRBJ2-6, with D maybe TRBD2 (5 bases). Germline CDR1 and CDR2: MNHEY and SVGEGT. V was shortened by 9 bases and J by 4 bases, with 19 bases between the two germline ends. CDR3 length equals 16 residues. In DNA, the CDR3 is TGTGCCAGGAGTGGCCCGAGGGAGACCGGGGCCAACGTCCTGACTTTC. Its translation: CARSGPRETGANVLTF.

About this clonotype: A much larger clone sits a single nucleotide away, making a read error possible. J is TRBJ1-6 and V is TRBV5-4; no clear D gene. The V gene lost 2 bases and the J gene lost 6 bases, with 12 bases spanning the gap. The CDR3 covers 15 residues. Germline V gene data show CDR1 as SGHNT and CDR2 as YYREEE (reference sequence). The DNA for the CDR3 is TGTGCCAGCAGCTTCTACCAGACTGTTAATTCACCCCTCCACTTT. This sequence encodes CASSFYQTVNSPLHF.

Details on this clonotype: The germline gene is not matched at one end of the junction; a read error may be the cause. The genes are TRBV20-1 and TRBJ2-5, with a weak D call TRBD2 (5 bases). Germline CDR1 reads DFQATT; CDR2 reads SNEGSKA (reference sequence). The CDR3 sequence is 13 residues long. Written as DNA, the CDR3 is TGTAGTGCTGGACGACTAACGGGTGAGACCCAGTACTTC. Residues: CSAGRLTGETQYF.

On this clonotype: A much larger clone lies a single base off, so this may be a read error. The chain uses TRBV4-1 and TRBJ2-2, with D possibly called TRBD1 or TRBD2 (5 bases each). The CDR3 totals 15 residues. CDR1 MGHRA and CDR2 YSYEKL come from the germline V gene. The CDR3 DNA is TGCGTCAGCAAACCCCGGGACCCGAACACCGGGGAGCTGTTTTTT. Its protein product is CVSKPRDPNTGELFF.

Concerning this clonotype: The germline gene is not matched at one end of the junction; a read error may be the cause. V and J are TRBV24-1 and TRBJ2-1, with 12 bases that match TRBD2. Per the germline V gene, CDR1 is KGHDR and CDR2 is SFDVKD. This CDR3 spans 17 amino acids. CDR3 residues: CAASEVTSGRTYNEQFF. The CDR3 nucleotides are TGTGCCGCCAGTGAAGTAACTAGCGGGAGGACCTACAATGAGCAGTTCTTC.

This clonotype was counted a single time. This may arise from a read error, as a much more abundant clone is one base away. The chain joins TRBV20-1 to TRBJ2-7, with 7 positions matching TRBD1. Germline-derived CDR1 and CDR2 are DFQATT and SNEGSKA (reference sequence). CDR3 length: 15 residues. The V and J ends lost 1 base and 5 bases, in that order; junction bases with no gene match: 11. The CDR3: CSARAPGQRNHEQYF. As DNA, the CDR3 is TGCAGTGCTAGAGCCCCGGGACAGAGGAACCACGAGCAGTACTTC.

On this clonotype: A much larger clone differs by one base, so this may be a read error. The chain employs TRBV5-4 and TRBJ1-1; 9 bases are a match to TRBD1. The CDR3 loop spans 15 amino acids. Germline CDR1 SGHNT, CDR2 YYREEE (reference sequence). CDR3 bases: TGTGTCAGCAGCCTGAAACAGGGGGCGAACACTGAAGCTTTCTTT. It yields the protein CVSSLKQGANTEAFF.

A word on this clonotype: This may stem from a read error, because a much larger clone lies one nucleotide away. This chain uses TRBV5-6 with TRBJ2-3, with 10 bases that match TRBD1. The CDR3 loop spans 18 amino acids. CDR1 SGHDT and CDR2 YYEEEE come from the germline V gene. The CDR3 nucleotides are TGTGCCAGCAACTTGGGACAGGGGACAACAACTAGCACAGATACGCAGTATTTT. Translating gives CASNLGQGTTTSTDTQYF.

This clonotype was observed a single time. The rearrangement uses TRBV14 and TRBJ2-1; D uncertain. The CDR3 length is 13 residues. CDR1 and CDR2 from the germline V gene are SGHDN and FVKESK. The CDR3 DNA is TGTGACAGTAGTTCCAACTTAAACAATGAGCAGTTCTTC. Amino acid sequence: CDSSSNLNNEQFF.

In the case of this clonotype: A much larger clone sits a single nucleotide away, making a read error possible. DNA for the CDR3: TGTGCCAGCAACCAAGAAGGGCTCCAGGGGCCATATAGCAATCAGCCCCAGCATTTT. Its protein product is CASNQEGLQGPYSNQPQHF. The genes are TRBV14 and TRBJ1-5, with D possibly matching TRBD1 (6 bases). CDR1 is SGHDN and CDR2 is FVKESK in the germline V gene. The CDR3 length is 19 residues.

As concerns this clonotype: A much more abundant neighbour one base away suggests this may be a read error. The rearrangement joins TRBV4-1 to TRBJ1-3; TRBD1 might be the D (5 bases). Germline CDR1 and CDR2: MGHRA and YSYEKL. The CDR3 is 15 residues long. CDR3 nucleotides: TGCGCCAGCAGAATGCAGGGACTCTCTCGAAACACCATGTATTTT. Encoded protein: CASRMQGLSRNTMYF.

J is TRBJ2-7 and V is TRBV11-1; the D gene is possibly TRBD1 (7 bases). The V gene's germline CDR1 is SGHAT and CDR2 FQDESV (reference sequence). V lost 5 bases, J lost 2 bases, and 19 bases lay in between. The CDR3 is made up of 16 amino acids. This CDR3 reads CASSIPVTGRTYEQYF. The DNA for the CDR3 is TGTGCCAGCAGCATCCCAGTGACAGGGAGGACCTACGAGCAGTACTTC.

The J gene is TRBJ2-1, the V gene TRBV30; no clear D. This CDR3 spans 15 amino acids. CDR1 is GTSNPN and CDR2 is SVGIG in the germline V gene (reference sequence). The germline V and J ends were trimmed by 0 bases and 0 bases, with 9 bases remaining between them. CDR3 in amino acids: CAWSVGGSSYNEQFF. CDR3 DNA: TGTGCCTGGAGTGTAGGCGGAAGCTCCTACAATGAGCAGTTCTTC.

This clonotype was detected many times. The CDR3 DNA follows: TGTGCCAGCAGTCCGCAGGGTACAACCTACGAGCAGTACTTC. Encoded protein: CASSPQGTTYEQYF. This chain uses TRBV28 with TRBJ2-7; D may be TRBD1 (5 bases). With 5 bases removed from V and 2 bases from J, the gap between germline ends came to 13 bases. The CDR3 loop spans 14 amino acids. Looked up from germline, CDR1 is MDHEN and CDR2 is SYDVKM. Filled out from reference TRBV28 and TRBJ2-7, the complete variable domain reads DVKVTQSSRYLVKRTGEKVFLECVQDMDHENMFWYRQDPGLGLRLIYFSYDVKMKEKGDIPEGYSVSREKKERFSLILESASTNQTSMYLCASSPQGTTYEQYFGPGTRLTVT.

This clonotype was observed many times. The chain carries TRBV6-5 and TRBJ1-6, with 7 bases that match TRBD1. Germline CDR1 is MNHEY and CDR2 is SVGAGI. CDR3 length: 15 amino acids. Trimming took 2 bases from V and 7 from J; bases not matched to a gene: 5. The CDR3 sequence: CASSYQWGQNSPLHF. For the CDR3, the DNA is TGTGCCAGCAGTTACCAATGGGGACAGAATTCACCCCTCCACTTT.

On this clonotype itself: A read error may account for a junction end that differs from germline. The genes are TRBV11-3 and TRBJ2-2; maybe TRBD2 (5 bases). Germline V gene lookup returns CDR1 SGHNT and CDR2 YENEEA. This CDR3 is built from 15 residues. The CDR3 DNA follows: TGTGCCAGCAGTTTAGCAGTAGCGAACACCGAGAAGCTGTTTTTT. It translates to CASSLAVANTEKLFF. The whole variable domain, filled in from reference TRBV11-3 and TRBJ2-2, reads EAGVVQSPRYKIIEKKQPVAFWCNPISGHNTLYWYLQNLGQGPELLIRYENEEAVDDSQLPKDRFSAERLKGVDSTLKIQPAELGDSAVYLCASSLAVANTEKLFFGEGSRLTVL.

In regard to this clonotype: A much larger clone lies one base from this, so it may be a read error. The CDR3 region has the DNA TGCACCAGCAGCCAAGCTCTGGGATACAATGAGCAGTTCTTC. Translated, it gives CTSSQALGYNEQFF. The chain is built from TRBV4-3 and TRBJ2-1, with unresolved D. The CDR3 is made up of 14 amino acids. Germline CDR1 and CDR2: LGHNA and YSLEER.

This chain uses TRBV6-5 with TRBJ2-7; D unresolved. This CDR3 spans 13 amino acids. In germline, CDR1 is MNHEY, CDR2 SVGAGI. V was pared by 7 bases and J by 1 base, with 11 bases between. Written as DNA, the CDR3 is TGTGCCAGCATATCAATTCCGTCCTACGAGCAGTACTTC. This encodes CASISIPSYEQYF.

For this clonotype: This may arise from a read error, as a much more abundant clone is one base away. The gene calls are TRBV20-1 and TRBJ2-2; D may be TRBD2 (5 bases). This CDR3 has 13 amino acids. Per the germline V gene, CDR1 is DFQATT and CDR2 is SNEGSKA (reference sequence). The CDR3 sequence: CSARASDTGELLF. The CDR3 bases are TGCAGTGCTAGAGCGTCAGACACCGGGGAGCTGTTATTT.

With regard to this clonotype: At one boundary the junction diverges from the germline segment, which might be a read error. V and J are TRBV4-3 and TRBJ2-6, with 10 bases identical to TRBD2. The CDR3 has 19 amino acids. Germline CDR1 is LGHNA and CDR2 is YSLEER. CDR3 sequence reads: CASSQRLAGVSAGANVLSF. CDR3 DNA sequence: TGTGCCAGCAGCCAACGGCTAGCGGGAGTTTCGGCTGGGGCCAACGTCCTGTCTTTC.

In regard to this clonotype: This clone may be a read error of a much larger clone one base away. This chain connects TRBV20-1 to TRBJ2-1; 9 bases map to TRBD1. The CDR3 runs 12 residues. V shed 8 bases, J shed 8 bases, and the junction held 7 bases outside the gene matches. Germline V CDR1 and CDR2: DFQATT, SNEGSKA (reference sequence). This chain's CDR3 is CSTTGTGYEQFF. DNA for the CDR3: TGCAGTACGACCGGGACAGGGTATGAGCAGTTCTTC.

A remark on this clonotype: This CDR3 is missing its conserved last phenylalanine or tryptophan, likely due to a read error. The CDR3 here is CASSEEAGDSYEQYL. CDR3 coding DNA: TGTGCCAGCAGTGAAGAAGCGGGGGACTCCTACGAGCAGTACTTA. This chain joins TRBV6-1 and TRBJ2-7; TRBD2 matches at 8 bases. The CDR3 spans 15 residues. The V gene end was trimmed by 1 base and the J gene end by 0 bases; junction bases not matched to a gene: 2. From germline, CDR1 is MNHNS and CDR2 SASEGT.

V and J are TRBV4-2 and TRBJ1-5; unclear D gene. Germline V CDR1 and CDR2: LGHNA, YNFKEQ. The CDR3 totals 16 residues. Trimming left V 10 bases short and J 8 bases short, with 27 bases between. The chain's CDR3 is CANRQDSAKGIEPQHF. CDR3 coding DNA: TGTGCCAACAGACAAGACTCGGCGAAGGGTATTGAGCCCCAGCATTTT.

This clonotype has only a few counts. The chain joins TRBV4-1 to TRBJ1-2; TRBD1 matches at 8 bases. V shed 3 bases, J shed 8 bases, and the junction held 8 bases outside the gene matches. The CDR3 contains 14 residues. The germline V gene has CDR1 MGHRA and CDR2 YSYEKL. In nucleotides, the CDR3 is TGCGCCAGCAGCCAGGCAGGGGGCGCGGAGGGCTACACCTTC. It is translated as CASSQAGGAEGYTF.